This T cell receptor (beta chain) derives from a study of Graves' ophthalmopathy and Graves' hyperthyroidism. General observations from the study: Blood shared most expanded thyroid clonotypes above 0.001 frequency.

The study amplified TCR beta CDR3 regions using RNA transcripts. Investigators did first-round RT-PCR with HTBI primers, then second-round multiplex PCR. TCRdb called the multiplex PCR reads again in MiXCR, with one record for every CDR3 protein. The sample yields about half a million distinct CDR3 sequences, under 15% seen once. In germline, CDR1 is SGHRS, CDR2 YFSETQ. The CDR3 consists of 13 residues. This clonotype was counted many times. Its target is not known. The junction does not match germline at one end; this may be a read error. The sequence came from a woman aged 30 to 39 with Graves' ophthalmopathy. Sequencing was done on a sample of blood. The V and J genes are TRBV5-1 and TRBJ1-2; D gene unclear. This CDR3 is CASSLGQIYGYTF. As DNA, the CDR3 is TGTGCCAGCAGCTTAGGCCAGATCTATGGCTACACCTTC.